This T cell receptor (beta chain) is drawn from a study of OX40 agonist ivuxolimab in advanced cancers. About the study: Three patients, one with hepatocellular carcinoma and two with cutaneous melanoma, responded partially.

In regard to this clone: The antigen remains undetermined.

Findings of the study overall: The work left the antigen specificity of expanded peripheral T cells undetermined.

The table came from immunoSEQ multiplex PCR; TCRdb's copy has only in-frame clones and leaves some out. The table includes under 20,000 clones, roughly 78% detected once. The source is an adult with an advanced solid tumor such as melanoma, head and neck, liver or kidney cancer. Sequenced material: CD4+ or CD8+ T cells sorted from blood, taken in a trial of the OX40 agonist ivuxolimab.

The CDR3 here is CASSLLLLDNEQFF. CDR3 nucleotide sequence: TGTGCCAGCAGTCTCCTTTTGCTAGACAATGAGCAGTTCTTC. V and J are TRBV28 and TRBJ2-1, with D unclear. The CDR3 covers 14 residues. Trimming took 5 bases from V and 5 from J, leaving 13 bases between them. CDR1 and CDR2 from the germline V gene are MDHEN and SYDVKM.